The entry below describes one TCR beta chain. Its antigen is not known. The V and J ends lost 5 bases and 7 bases respectively, with 9 bases between them. The CDR3 is made up of 11 amino acids. CDR1 and CDR2 (germline): SGHAT, FQNNGV. Clones were read by immunoSEQ multiplex PCR, and TCRdb kept only the in-frame ones, dropping some. The sample contains about 130,000 clones, around 86% of which appear only once. The data belong to a study of T cell responses to AZD1222 COVID-19 vaccine. General observations from the study: Vaccine-associated CD4 TCRs ranged over spike, dominating at 160-218 and 743-854.

The material was peripheral blood, obtained on day 0 of AZD1222 vaccination. This chain links TRBV11-2 with TRBJ2-7; D is unclear. The TCR sequence derives from an adult in good health. The CDR3 spells CASSPLSEQYF. The CDR3 DNA follows: TGTGCCAGCAGCCCGTTGTCGGAGCAGTACTTC.